The T cell receptor beta chain described here comes from a study of metastatic and nonmetastatic thyroid tumors. Study details: Both malignant and benign thyroid patients supplied peripheral blood and tumor or nodule tissue samples, across which the repertoires of these patients were then compared. Study results and limitations: It was reportedly found that TCR beta diversity was significantly higher in malignant thyroid tumors than in benign nodules, a difference seen in both blood and tumor samples.

This clone has at least ten counts. Its antigen remains unidentified. None of the patients had undergone any treatment ahead of thyroid surgery. Through MiXCR, TCRdb re-clonotyped the PCR reads. The data contain over 25,000 clones, roughly 3.7% of them singletons. This CDR3 is 13 amino acids long. V dropped 5 bases and J dropped 4 bases, with 9 bases sitting between them. Per germline, CDR1 SGHVS and CDR2 FQNEAQ. The rearrangement uses TRBV7-8 and TRBJ2-1; D remains unclear. Specimen: blood. The source of this sequence is a female donor with papillary thyroid cancer or a benign thyroid nodule (not recorded which). Some clones in this sample may be carry-over from other donors' samples. This CDR3 is CASSPRHYNEQFF. In DNA form, the CDR3 reads TGTGCCAGCAGCCCCCGACATTACAATGAGCAGTTCTTC.